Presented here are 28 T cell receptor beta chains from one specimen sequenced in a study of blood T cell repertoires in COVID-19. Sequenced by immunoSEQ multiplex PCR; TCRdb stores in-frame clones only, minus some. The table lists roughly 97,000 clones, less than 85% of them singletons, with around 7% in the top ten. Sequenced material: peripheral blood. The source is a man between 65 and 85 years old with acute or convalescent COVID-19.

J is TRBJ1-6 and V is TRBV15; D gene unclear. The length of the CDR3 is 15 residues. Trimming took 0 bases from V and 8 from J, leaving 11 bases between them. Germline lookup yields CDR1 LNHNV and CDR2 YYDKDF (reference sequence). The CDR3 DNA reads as TGTGCCACCAGCAGAGATCAGGAGGGTTATTCACCCCTCCACTTT. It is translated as CATSRDQEGYSPLHF.

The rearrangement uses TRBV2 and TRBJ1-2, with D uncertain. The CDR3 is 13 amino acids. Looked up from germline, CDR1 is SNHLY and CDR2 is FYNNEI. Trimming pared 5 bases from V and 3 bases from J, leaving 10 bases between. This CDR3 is CASSLEGDYGYTF. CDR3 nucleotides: TGTGCCAGCAGTCTCGAGGGAGACTATGGCTACACCTTC.

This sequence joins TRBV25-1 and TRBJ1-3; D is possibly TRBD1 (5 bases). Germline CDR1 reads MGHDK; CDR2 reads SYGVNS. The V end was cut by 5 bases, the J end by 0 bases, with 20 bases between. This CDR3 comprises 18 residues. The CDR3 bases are TGTGCCAGCAGTCGGGAGAGGAGCAGGGTCAACTCTGGAAACACCATATATTTT. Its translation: CASSRERSRVNSGNTIYF.

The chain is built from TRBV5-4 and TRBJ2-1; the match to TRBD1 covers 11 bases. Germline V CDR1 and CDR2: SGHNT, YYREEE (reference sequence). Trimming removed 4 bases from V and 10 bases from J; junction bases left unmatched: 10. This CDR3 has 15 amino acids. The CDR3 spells CASSTGGQGAGEQFF. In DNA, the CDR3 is TGTGCCAGCAGCACGGGAGGACAGGGGGCAGGGGAGCAGTTCTTC.

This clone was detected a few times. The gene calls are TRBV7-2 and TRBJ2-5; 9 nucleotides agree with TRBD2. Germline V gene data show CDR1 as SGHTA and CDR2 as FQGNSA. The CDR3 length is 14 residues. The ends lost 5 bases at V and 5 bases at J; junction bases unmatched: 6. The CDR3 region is CASSRGGAGETQYF. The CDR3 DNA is TGTGCCAGCAGCCGCGGGGGGGCTGGTGAGACCCAGTACTTC.

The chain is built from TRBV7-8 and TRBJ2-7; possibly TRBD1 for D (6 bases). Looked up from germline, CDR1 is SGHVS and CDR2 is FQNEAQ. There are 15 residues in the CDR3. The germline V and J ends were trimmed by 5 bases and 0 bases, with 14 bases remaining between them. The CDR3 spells CASSQQGTVSYEQYF. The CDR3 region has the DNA TGTGCCAGCAGCCAACAGGGTACTGTCTCCTACGAGCAGTACTTC.

The CDR3 here is CASSAGSTDTQYF. As DNA, the CDR3 is TGTGCCAGTTCCGCGGGCAGCACAGATACGCAGTATTTT. The rearrangement links TRBV19 to TRBJ2-3, with D possibly matching TRBD2 (5 bases). CDR1 is LNHDA and CDR2 is SQIVND in the germline V gene (reference sequence). The ends were cut back, 8 bases at V and 0 bases at J, with 9 bases in the middle. The CDR3 contains 13 residues.

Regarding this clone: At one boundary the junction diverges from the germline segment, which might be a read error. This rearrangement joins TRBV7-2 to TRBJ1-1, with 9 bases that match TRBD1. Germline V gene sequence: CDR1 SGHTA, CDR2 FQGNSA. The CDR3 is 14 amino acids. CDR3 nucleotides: TGTGCCAGCGGCTTACGGACAGGGGACACTGAAGCTTTCTTT. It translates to CASGLRTGDTEAFF.

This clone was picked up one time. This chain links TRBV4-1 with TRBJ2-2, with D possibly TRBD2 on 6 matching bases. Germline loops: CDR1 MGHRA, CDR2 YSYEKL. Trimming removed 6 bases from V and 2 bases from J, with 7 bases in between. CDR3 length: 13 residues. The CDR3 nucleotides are TGCGCCAGCAGGGGGGGAAACACCGGGGAGCTGTTTTTT. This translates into CASRGGNTGELFF.

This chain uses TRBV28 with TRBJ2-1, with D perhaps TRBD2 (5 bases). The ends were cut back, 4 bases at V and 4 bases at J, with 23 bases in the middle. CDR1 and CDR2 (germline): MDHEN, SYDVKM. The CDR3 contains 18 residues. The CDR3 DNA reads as TGTGCCAGCAGTTCAACCCTCCGGCTGTTCTCGGGGTACAATGAGCAGTTCTTC. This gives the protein CASSSTLRLFSGYNEQFF.

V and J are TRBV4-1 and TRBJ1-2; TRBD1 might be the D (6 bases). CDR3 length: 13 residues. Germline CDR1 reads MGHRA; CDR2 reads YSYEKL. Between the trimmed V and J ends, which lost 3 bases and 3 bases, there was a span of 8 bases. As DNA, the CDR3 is TGCGCCAGCAGCCAGCCAGGGGACTATGGCTACACCTTC. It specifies CASSQPGDYGYTF.

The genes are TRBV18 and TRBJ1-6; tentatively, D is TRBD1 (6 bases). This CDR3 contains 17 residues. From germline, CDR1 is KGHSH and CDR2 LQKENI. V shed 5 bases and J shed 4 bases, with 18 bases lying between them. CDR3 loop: CASSSPPGTKYNSPLHF. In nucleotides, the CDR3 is TGTGCCAGCTCATCCCCGCCCGGGACAAAGTATAATTCACCCCTCCACTTT. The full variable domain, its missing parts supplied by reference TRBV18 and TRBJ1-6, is NAGVMQNPRHLVRRRGQEARLRCSPMKGHSHVYWYRQLPEEGLKFMVYLQKENIIDESGMPKERFSAEFPKEGPSILRIQQVVRGDSAAYFCASSSPPGTKYNSPLHFGNGTRLTVT.

The CDR3 DNA reads as TGTGCCAGCAGCTCATCGAGGAGCGGGGTAGAGACCCAGTACTTC. It is translated as CASSSSRSGVETQYF. The chain employs TRBV7-2 and TRBJ2-5; 7 nucleotides align to TRBD2. V was clipped by 4 bases and J by 4 bases; unmatched bases: 9. The CDR3 is 15 amino acids. Germline assignment: CDR1 SGHTA and CDR2 FQGNSA.

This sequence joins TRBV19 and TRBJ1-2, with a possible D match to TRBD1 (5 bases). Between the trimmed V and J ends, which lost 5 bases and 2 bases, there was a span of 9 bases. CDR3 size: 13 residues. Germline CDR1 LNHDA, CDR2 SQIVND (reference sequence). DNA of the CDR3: TGTGCCAGTAGTCGGACACGGAACTATGGCTACACCTTC. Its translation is CASSRTRNYGYTF.

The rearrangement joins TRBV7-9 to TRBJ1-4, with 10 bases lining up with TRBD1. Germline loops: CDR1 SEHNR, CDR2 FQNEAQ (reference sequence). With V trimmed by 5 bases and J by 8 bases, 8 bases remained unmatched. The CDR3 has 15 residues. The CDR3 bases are TGTGCCAGCAGCCTTCGGGACAGGGGAGGAGAAAAACTGTTTTTT. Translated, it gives CASSLRDRGGEKLFF.

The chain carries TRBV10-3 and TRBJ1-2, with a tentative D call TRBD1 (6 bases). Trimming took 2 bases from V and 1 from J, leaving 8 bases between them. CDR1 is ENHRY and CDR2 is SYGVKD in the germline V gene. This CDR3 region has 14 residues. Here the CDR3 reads CAISERGINYGYTF. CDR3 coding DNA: TGTGCCATCAGTGAGAGGGGGATTAACTATGGCTACACCTTC.

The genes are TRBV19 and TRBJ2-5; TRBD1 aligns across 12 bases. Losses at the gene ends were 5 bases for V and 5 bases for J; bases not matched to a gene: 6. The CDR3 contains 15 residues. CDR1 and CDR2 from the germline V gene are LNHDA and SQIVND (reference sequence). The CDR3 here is CASSGGQGARETQYF. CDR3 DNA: TGTGCCAGTAGTGGGGGACAGGGGGCCAGGGAGACCCAGTACTTC.

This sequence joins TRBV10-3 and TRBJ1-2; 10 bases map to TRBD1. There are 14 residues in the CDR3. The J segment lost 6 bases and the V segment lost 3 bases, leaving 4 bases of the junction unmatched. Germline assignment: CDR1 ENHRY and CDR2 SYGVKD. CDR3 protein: CAISDFGTGDGYTF. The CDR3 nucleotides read TGTGCCATCAGTGATTTTGGGACAGGGGATGGCTACACCTTC.

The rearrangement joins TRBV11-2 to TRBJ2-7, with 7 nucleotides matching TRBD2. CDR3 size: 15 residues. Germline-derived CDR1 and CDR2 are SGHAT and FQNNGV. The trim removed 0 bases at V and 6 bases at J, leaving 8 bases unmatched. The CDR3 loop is CASSLDVGRNLEQYF. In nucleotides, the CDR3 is TGTGCCAGCAGCTTAGATGTCGGGAGGAATCTCGAGCAGTACTTC.

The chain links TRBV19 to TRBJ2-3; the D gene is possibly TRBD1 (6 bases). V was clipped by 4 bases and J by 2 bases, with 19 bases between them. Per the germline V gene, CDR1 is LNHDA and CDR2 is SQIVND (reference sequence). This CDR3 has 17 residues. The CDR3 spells CASSSHLRGTITDTQYF. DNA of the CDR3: TGTGCCAGTAGTAGCCACCTCAGGGGTACCATCACAGATACGCAGTATTTT.

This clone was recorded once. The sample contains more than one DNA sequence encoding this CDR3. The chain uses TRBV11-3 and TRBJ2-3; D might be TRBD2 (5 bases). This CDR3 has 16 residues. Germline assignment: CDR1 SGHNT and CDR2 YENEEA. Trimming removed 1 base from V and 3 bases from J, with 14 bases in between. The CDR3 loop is CASSLGGGRGTDTQYF. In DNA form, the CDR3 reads TGTGCCAGCAGCTTAGGAGGTGGGCGAGGGACAGATACGCAGTATTTT.

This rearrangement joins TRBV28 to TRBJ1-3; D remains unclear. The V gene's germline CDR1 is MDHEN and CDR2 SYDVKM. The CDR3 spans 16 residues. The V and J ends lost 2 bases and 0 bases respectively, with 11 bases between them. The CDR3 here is CASSLPGVLSGNTIYF. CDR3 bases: TGTGCCAGCAGTTTACCCGGGGTGCTCTCTGGAAACACCATATATTTT.

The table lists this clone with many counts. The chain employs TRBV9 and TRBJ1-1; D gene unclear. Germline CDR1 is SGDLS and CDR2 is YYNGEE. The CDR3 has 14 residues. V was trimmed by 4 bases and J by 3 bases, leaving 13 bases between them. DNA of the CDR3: TGTGCCAGCAGCCCCCGAAGGGAGGACACTGAAGCTTTCTTT. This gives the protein CASSPRREDTEAFF.

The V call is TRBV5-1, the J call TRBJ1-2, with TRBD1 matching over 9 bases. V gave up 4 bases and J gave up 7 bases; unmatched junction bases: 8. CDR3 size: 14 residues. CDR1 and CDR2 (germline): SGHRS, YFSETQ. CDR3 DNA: TGCGCCAGCAGCAGCGGGACAGGGAATTTTGGCTACACCTTC. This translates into CASSSGTGNFGYTF.

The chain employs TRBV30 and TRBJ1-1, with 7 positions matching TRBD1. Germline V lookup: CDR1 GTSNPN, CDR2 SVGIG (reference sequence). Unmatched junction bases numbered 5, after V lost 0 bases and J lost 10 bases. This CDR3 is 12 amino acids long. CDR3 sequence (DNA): TGTGCCTGGAGTGTAGGGACAGTAGGAGCTTTCTTT. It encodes CAWSVGTVGAFF.

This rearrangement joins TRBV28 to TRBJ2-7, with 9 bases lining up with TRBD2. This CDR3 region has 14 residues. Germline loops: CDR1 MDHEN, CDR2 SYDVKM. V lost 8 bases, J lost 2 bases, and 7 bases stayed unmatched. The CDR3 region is CASWGASGTYEQYF. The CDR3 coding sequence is TGTGCCAGCTGGGGGGCTAGCGGGACCTACGAGCAGTACTTC. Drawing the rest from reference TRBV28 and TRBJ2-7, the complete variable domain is DVKVTQSSRYLVKRTGEKVFLECVQDMDHENMFWYRQDPGLGLRLIYFSYDVKMKEKGDIPEGYSVSREKKERFSLILESASTNQTSMYLCASWGASGTYEQYFGPGTRLTVT.

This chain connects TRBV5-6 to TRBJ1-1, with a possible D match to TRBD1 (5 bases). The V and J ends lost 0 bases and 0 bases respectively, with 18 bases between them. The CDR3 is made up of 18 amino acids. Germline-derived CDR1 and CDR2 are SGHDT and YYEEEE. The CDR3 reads CASSLDTTADIMNTEAFF. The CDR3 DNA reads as TGTGCCAGCAGCTTGGATACGACAGCCGACATCATGAACACTGAAGCTTTCTTT.

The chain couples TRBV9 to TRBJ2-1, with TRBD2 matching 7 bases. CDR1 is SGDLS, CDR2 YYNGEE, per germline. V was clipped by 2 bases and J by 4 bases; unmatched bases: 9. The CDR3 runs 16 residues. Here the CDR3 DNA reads TGTGCCAGCAGCGTTCCCAGCGGGGCGTTATACAATGAGCAGTTCTTC. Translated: CASSVPSGALYNEQFF.